The 27 T cell receptor beta chains given below trace back to one sample, sequenced in a study of molecular identifiers for immune sequencing clone quantification. TCRdb re-derived calls from the PCR reads in MiXCR, one entry per CDR3 protein. The sample yields approximately 12,000 distinct CDR3 sequences, about 15% seen once. Input material: naive CD8+ T cells from blood, with Jurkat cell RNA spiked in. Subset given: FACS-sorted CD8+CD4-CCR7+CD45RA+ naive T cells. The source is a human donor in good health. Some libraries in this study had Jurkat cell RNA spiked in.

This clonotype is medium-sized within its sample. The gene calls are TRBV7-6 and TRBJ2-7; D remains unclear. In germline, CDR1 is SGHVS, CDR2 FNYEAQ. This CDR3 has 13 residues. V was pared by 2 bases and J by 0 bases, with 5 bases between. CDR3 sequence: CASSLHSSYEQYF. As DNA, the CDR3 is TGTGCCAGCAGCTTACATAGCTCCTACGAGCAGTACTTC.

In its sample, this clonotype is medium-sized (0.01 to 0.1%). V is TRBV9 and J is TRBJ2-4, with D maybe TRBD2 (6 bases). The CDR3 sequence is 15 residues long. With 4 bases removed from V and 6 bases from J, the gap between germline ends came to 17 bases. Germline lookup yields CDR1 SGDLS and CDR2 YYNGEE. CDR3 amino acids: CASSPISGAGNIQYF. In nucleotides, the CDR3 is TGTGCCAGCAGCCCTATTAGCGGAGCTGGAAACATTCAGTACTTC.

As regards this clonotype: A read error is possible here, since a much larger clone lies one base away. The rearrangement links TRBV19 to TRBJ1-1, with D unclear. V was shortened by 10 bases and J by 6 bases, with 18 bases between the two germline ends. The CDR3 covers 13 residues. Germline V lookup: CDR1 LNHDA, CDR2 SQIVND (reference sequence). The DNA of the CDR3 is TGTGCCACCGCACAGTGGGCTTTATCTGAAGCTTTCTTT. Translation gives CATAQWALSEAFF.

This clonotype was recorded at least ten times. V is TRBV4-1 and J is TRBJ2-7, with 7 bases matching TRBD2. The CDR3 totals 15 residues. Germline CDR1 MGHRA, CDR2 YSYEKL. Germline trimming cut 4 bases from V and 8 bases from J; bases unmatched to any gene: 14. The CDR3 DNA follows: TGCGCCAGCAGCCCGGGGCGGGGGAGCCTTTTTCAGCAGTACTTC. Translating gives CASSPGRGSLFQQYF.

This clonotype was observed at least ten times. The chain recombines TRBV7-9 with TRBJ2-3; D call uncertain. Germline loops: CDR1 SEHNR, CDR2 FQNEAQ (reference sequence). Trimming took off 3 bases at V and 1 base at J, with 5 bases between the two ends. This CDR3 has 13 amino acids. CDR3 DNA: TGTGCCAGCAGCTTTATGGGCACAGATACGCAGTATTTT. Its translation: CASSFMGTDTQYF.

As regards this clonotype: A much larger clone sits a single nucleotide away, making a read error possible. The J gene is TRBJ2-7, the V gene TRBV12-3 or TRBV12-4, with 7 bases fitting TRBD1. This CDR3 has 18 residues. The V gene end was trimmed by 1 base and the J gene end by 4 bases; junction bases not matched to a gene: 16. The DNA for the CDR3 is TGTGCCAGCAGTTTAGGAATAGCCACAGGGGAGTTTTTGTACGAGCAGTACTTC. Its translation: CASSLGIATGEFLYEQYF.

This clonotype was counted at least ten times. The chain links TRBV12-3 or TRBV12-4 to TRBJ2-2; the D is unclear. CDR3 length: 16 residues. V lost 4 bases to trimming and J lost 7 bases, with 19 bases between them. DNA for the CDR3: TGTGCCAGCAGTTCCGGCCTTATAGGTTTTGGCGGGGAGCTGTTTTTT. This translates into CASSSGLIGFGGELFF.

By sample fraction, this clonotype is medium-sized (0.01 to 0.1%). V gene TRBV7-9 combines with J gene TRBJ2-3; 10 bases agree with TRBD2. V gave up 1 base and J gave up 1 base; unmatched junction bases: 2. The CDR3 covers 16 residues. Germline assignment: CDR1 SEHNR and CDR2 FQNEAQ (reference sequence). CDR3 region: CASSLVLAGRTDTQYF. The CDR3, as DNA: TGTGCCAGCAGCTTAGTACTAGCGGGACGCACAGATACGCAGTATTTT.

Ten or more counts support this clonotype. In DNA form, the CDR3 reads TGTGCCAGCAGTTTGACAGTACCAACCTCCTACGAGCAGTACTTC. This sequence encodes CASSLTVPTSYEQYF. The chain uses TRBV27 and TRBJ2-7; perhaps TRBD1 as D (5 bases). The CDR3 covers 15 residues. V dropped 3 bases and J dropped 0 bases, with 12 bases sitting between them. Germline lookup yields CDR1 MNHEY and CDR2 SMNVEV (reference sequence).

This clonotype was counted ten times or more. This chain links TRBV18 with TRBJ1-1; 9 bases agree with TRBD1. Germline CDR1 is KGHSH and CDR2 is LQKENI. The CDR3 totals 15 residues. With 2 bases clipped from V and 6 bases from J, the junction kept 7 bases outside the gene matches. CDR3 residues: CASSPETRDRAEAFF. As DNA, the CDR3 is TGTGCCAGCTCACCAGAAACCCGGGACAGGGCTGAAGCTTTCTTT. Drawing the rest from reference TRBV18 and TRBJ1-1, the complete variable domain is NAGVMQNPRHLVRRRGQEARLRCSPMKGHSHVYWYRQLPEEGLKFMVYLQKENIIDESGMPKERFSAEFPKEGPSILRIQQVVRGDSAAYFCASSPETRDRAEAFFGQGTRLTVV.

This clonotype was recorded many times. The V call is TRBV13, the J call TRBJ2-1; 8 nucleotides line up with TRBD2. The CDR3 runs to 18 residues. Germline assignment: CDR1 PRHDT and CDR2 FYEKMQ (reference sequence). Losses at the gene ends were 5 bases for V and 4 bases for J; bases not matched to a gene: 16. CDR3 DNA: TGTGCCAGCAGCCCCTCGCCGGTGGAAACTAGCGGTTACAATGAGCAGTTCTTC. Protein: CASSPSPVETSGYNEQFF.

This clonotype ranks as medium-sized. The rearrangement links TRBV19 to TRBJ1-4; 8 bases line up with TRBD1. CDR1 is LNHDA, CDR2 SQIVND, per germline (reference sequence). V lost 2 bases and J lost 7; bases outside the gene matches: 6. The CDR3 runs to 15 residues. The CDR3 loop reads CASSIYPTGVEKLFF. For the CDR3, the DNA is TGTGCCAGTAGTATATATCCGACAGGGGTTGAAAAACTGTTTTTT.

This clonotype was counted ten times or more. CDR3 in amino acids: CASSLVAGRYYEQYF. Here the CDR3 DNA reads TGTGCCAGCAGTTTAGTGGCAGGACGTTACTACGAGCAGTACTTC. The chain joins TRBV12-3 or TRBV12-4 to TRBJ2-7, with no clear D. The ends were cut back, 1 base at V and 3 bases at J, with 13 bases in the middle. The CDR3 length is 15 residues.

The table lists this clonotype with many counts. The V call is TRBV13, the J call TRBJ2-3, with 12 bases aligning to TRBD2. V lost 5 bases to trimming and J lost 4 bases; unmatched junction nucleotides: 13. Germline V gives CDR1 PRHDT, CDR2 FYEKMQ (reference sequence). CDR3 length: 18 residues. The CDR3 region has the DNA TGTGCCAGCAGCACGACTAGCGGGAGTGGTAGTTGGGCAGATACGCAGTATTTT. It encodes CASSTTSGSGSWADTQYF.

The rearrangement uses TRBV14 and TRBJ2-7, with unresolved D. The CDR3 sequence is 13 residues long. Germline-derived CDR1 and CDR2 are SGHDN and FVKESK. Trimming pared 5 bases from V and 4 bases from J, leaving 12 bases between. This CDR3 reads CASSSWAEYEQYF. In DNA, the CDR3 is TGTGCCAGCAGCTCATGGGCTGAATACGAGCAGTACTTC. Combining the CDR3 with reference TRBV14 and TRBJ2-7 gives the whole variable domain EAGVTQFPSHSVIEKGQTVTLRCDPISGHDNLYWYRRVMGKEIKFLLHFVKESKQDESGMPNNRFLAERTGGTYSTLKVQPAELEDSGVYFCASSSWAEYEQYFGPGTRLTVT.

Remarks on this clonotype: This clone may be a read error of a much larger clone one base away. V gene TRBV13 combines with J gene TRBJ2-1, with D uncertain. The CDR3 has 11 amino acids. Germline loops: CDR1 PRHDT, CDR2 FYEKMQ (reference sequence). As DNA, the CDR3 is TGTGCCAACAGCCTAGAAGGTGAGCAGTTCTTC. Translation: CANSLEGEQFF. Full variable domain (missing parts from reference TRBV13 and TRBJ2-1): AAGVIQSPRHLIKEKRETATLKCYPIPRHDTVYWYQQGPGQDPQFLISFYEKMQSDKGSIPDRFSAQQFSDYHSELNMSSLELGDSALYFCANSLEGEQFFGPGTRLTVL.

With regard to this clonotype: This may be a read error: a much more frequent sequence differs by one nucleotide. This sequence joins TRBV27 and TRBJ2-7; TRBD1 agrees at 7 bases. The CDR3 extends over 14 amino acids. Germline loops: CDR1 MNHEY, CDR2 SMNVEV (reference sequence). The DNA of the CDR3 is TGTGCCAGCAGCCAGGGGGTTCAAACCTACGAGCAGTGCTTC. Translating gives CASSQGVQTYEQCF.

This clonotype is categorized as medium-sized. The rearrangement joins TRBV7-9 to TRBJ2-6; D is possibly TRBD1 or TRBD2 (5 bases each). Germline V gene sequence: CDR1 SEHNR, CDR2 FQNEAQ (reference sequence). The CDR3 has 17 residues. V lost 3 bases to trimming and J lost 0 bases, with 12 bases between them. The CDR3 reads CASSLLGARSGANVLTF. CDR3 coding DNA: TGTGCCAGCAGCTTGCTCGGGGCTCGCTCTGGGGCCAACGTCCTGACTTTC.

By its share, this clonotype is medium-sized. The gene calls are TRBV6-6 and TRBJ1-1; a possible D gene is TRBD1 (5 bases). Germline-derived CDR1 and CDR2 are MNHNY and SVGAGI (reference sequence). Deletions cut 0 bases from V and 10 bases from J, with 18 bases between. There are 15 residues in the CDR3. The CDR3: CASSYSGVGTIAAFF. The CDR3 bases are TGTGCCAGCAGTTACTCCGGGGTCGGGACCATTGCAGCTTTCTTT.

Judged by abundance, this clonotype is medium-sized. This rearrangement joins TRBV11-2 to TRBJ2-7; D uncertain. Germline CDR1 is SGHAT and CDR2 is FQNNGV. The CDR3 is made up of 15 amino acids. V was trimmed by 3 bases and J by 2 bases, leaving 14 bases between them. As DNA, the CDR3 is TGTGCCAGCAGCTTGTCTGCTCGGATGACCTACGAGCAGTACTTC. Translating it yields CASSLSARMTYEQYF.

This rearrangement joins TRBV12-3 or TRBV12-4 to TRBJ1-2, with TRBD1 as a possible D gene (6 bases). With 2 bases removed from V and 3 bases from J, the gap between germline ends came to 13 bases. The CDR3 has 15 amino acids. CDR3 nucleotides: TGTGCCAGCAGTTTATATCCAGGGGAGGACTATGGCTACACCTTC. As protein: CASSLYPGEDYGYTF.

This clonotype came up many times. The chain uses TRBV11-2 and TRBJ2-5, with D perhaps TRBD1 (6 bases). The CDR3 is 14 amino acids. Germline CDR1 and CDR2: SGHAT and FQNNGV. The V end lost 4 bases, the J end lost 7 bases, and 16 bases lay between the germline ends. CDR3 amino acids: CASSSYRDKGTQYF. The CDR3 nucleotides are TGTGCCAGCAGCTCCTACAGGGATAAGGGGACCCAGTACTTC.

This clonotype was seen at least ten times. The chain combines TRBV4-1 with TRBJ2-7; 8 bases match TRBD2. The CDR3 is 15 residues long. The V segment lost 4 bases and the J segment 4 bases; nucleotides outside the gene matches: 9. Germline V gene data show CDR1 as MGHRA and CDR2 as YSYEKL. As DNA, the CDR3 is TGCGCCAGCAGCCGTTATGTAGCGGGATCTTACGAGCAGTACTTC. Residues: CASSRYVAGSYEQYF.

This clonotype is labeled as medium-sized (0.01 to 0.1%). This chain uses TRBV7-6 with TRBJ2-3; D is unclear. V dropped 2 bases and J dropped 14 bases, with 17 bases sitting between them. The germline V gene encodes CDR1 SGHVS and CDR2 FNYEAQ. There are 13 residues in the CDR3. The CDR3 reads CASSLRPANTAYF. The CDR3 bases are TGTGCCAGCAGCTTACGTCCGGCCAACACTGCGTATTTT.

This clonotype rates as medium-sized. The CDR3 DNA reads as TGCGCCAGCAGCCAAGATCGAGAGTTTCAGCCCCAGCATTTT. This translates into CASSQDREFQPQHF. This chain connects TRBV4-3 to TRBJ1-5, with D unclear. Germline CDR1 and CDR2: LGHNA and YSLEER. The CDR3 is 14 residues long. V lost 0 bases, J lost 6 bases, and 9 bases lay in between.

In its sample, this clonotype is medium-sized. The chain is built from TRBV20-1 and TRBJ2-7; D gene uncertain. V lost 0 bases to trimming and J lost 4 bases, with 16 bases between them. There are 15 residues in the CDR3. Germline V CDR1 and CDR2: DFQATT, SNEGSKA (reference sequence). In nucleotides, the CDR3 is TGCAGTGCTAGAGATGTCCAAACGGCAAAGTACGAGCAGTACTTC. This gives the protein CSARDVQTAKYEQYF.

This clonotype was observed a handful of times. The gene calls are TRBV30 and TRBJ2-3; a possible D gene is TRBD2 (6 bases). The V and J ends lost 3 bases and 6 bases respectively, with 10 bases between them. In germline, CDR1 is GTSNPN, CDR2 SVGIG (reference sequence). The CDR3 is 12 amino acids. CDR3 sequence (DNA): TGTGCCTGGAGCGGGAGTCCGGATACGCAGTATTTT. Its protein is CAWSGSPDTQYF.